This TCR beta chain was profiled in a study of a mutant IDH1 vaccine in newly diagnosed glioma. Whole-study context: The start of vaccination came 4-6 weeks after radiotherapy alone, or with temozolomide cycles. Week 35 held visit V12, while week 47 held visit V13. Those enrolled had earlier been treated with radiotherapy, temozolomide, or both, mostly both.

Indicated time point: week 47, end of study. Every vaccine dose comprised 300 ug of mutant IDH1 20-mer peptide plus topical imiquimod. Donors harbored newly found WHO grade 3 or 4 IDH1-mutant, ATRX-lost astrocytomas. Profiled with immunoSEQ multiplex PCR; TCRdb holds only in-frame clones, not every one. The sample has tens of thousands of clones; around 85% are singletons. On this clone itself: Its antigen is unknown.

Germline lookup yields CDR1 SQVTM and CDR2 ANQGSEA. Unmatched junction bases numbered 7, after V lost 3 bases and J lost 3 bases. This CDR3 is built from 14 residues. This receptor was taken from a woman in her 30s with glioma. Some clones in this sample may be carry-over from other donors' samples. The sequencing used PBMCs, collected from a glioma patient whose treatment included an IDH1 peptide vaccine. The chain employs TRBV29-1 and TRBJ2-5; 7 nucleotides line up with TRBD2. The CDR3 reads CSVEGRDREETQYF. The CDR3 DNA reads as TGCAGCGTTGAGGGGAGGGATCGGGAAGAGACCCAGTACTTC. Together with reference TRBV29-1 and TRBJ2-5, the CDR3 gives the full variable domain: SAVISQKPSRDICQRGTSLTIQCQVDSQVTMMFWYRQQPGQSLTLIATANQGSEATYESGFVIDKFPISRPNLTFSTLTVSNMSPEDSSIYLCSVEGRDREETQYFGPGTRLLVL.